This T cell receptor beta chain was sequenced during a study of blood T cell repertoires in COVID-19. Only a few counts were recorded for this clone. Profiling relied on immunoSEQ multiplex PCR, and the TCRdb table lists in-frame clones only, not all of them. The sample has 180,000 or so clones; 81% are singletons. CDR3 length equals 13 residues. In germline, CDR1 is GTSNPN, CDR2 SVGIG (reference sequence). The J segment lost 9 bases and the V segment lost 5 bases, leaving 9 bases of the junction unmatched. Sequencing was performed on peripheral blood. The chain employs TRBV30 and TRBJ2-4, with 8 bases matching TRBD2. The source is a woman aged 40-49 years with COVID-19, enrolled during active disease. Here the CDR3 DNA reads TGTGCCTGGGGAACGTCCGGGGGGGGCATTCAGTACTTC. Protein: CAWGTSGGGIQYF.